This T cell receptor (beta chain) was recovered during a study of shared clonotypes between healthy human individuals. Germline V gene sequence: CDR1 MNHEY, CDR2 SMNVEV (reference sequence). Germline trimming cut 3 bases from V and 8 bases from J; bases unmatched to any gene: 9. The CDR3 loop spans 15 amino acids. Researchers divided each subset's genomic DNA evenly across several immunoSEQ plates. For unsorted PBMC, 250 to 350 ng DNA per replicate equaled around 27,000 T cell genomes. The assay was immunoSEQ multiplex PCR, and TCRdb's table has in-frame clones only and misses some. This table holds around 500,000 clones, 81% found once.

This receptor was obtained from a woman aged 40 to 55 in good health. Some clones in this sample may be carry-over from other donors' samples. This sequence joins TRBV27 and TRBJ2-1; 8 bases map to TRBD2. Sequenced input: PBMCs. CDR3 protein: CASSFRQREIYEQFF. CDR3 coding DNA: TGTGCCAGCAGTTTTCGCCAGCGGGAGATTTATGAGCAGTTCTTC.